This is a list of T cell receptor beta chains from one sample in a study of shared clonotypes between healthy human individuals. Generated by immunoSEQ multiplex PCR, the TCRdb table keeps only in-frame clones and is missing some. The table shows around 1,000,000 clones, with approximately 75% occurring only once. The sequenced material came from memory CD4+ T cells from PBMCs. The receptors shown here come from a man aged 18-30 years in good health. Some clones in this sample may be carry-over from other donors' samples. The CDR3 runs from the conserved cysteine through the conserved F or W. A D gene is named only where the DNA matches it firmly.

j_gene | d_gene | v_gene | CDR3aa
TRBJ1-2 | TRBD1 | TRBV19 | CASSTGQGGAYGYTF
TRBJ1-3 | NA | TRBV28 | CASTLEGGGNTIYF
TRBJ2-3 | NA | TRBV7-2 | CASSLLPPLAVGADTQYF
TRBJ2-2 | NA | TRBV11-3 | CASSLAANTGELFF
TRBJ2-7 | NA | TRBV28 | CASTPNSYEQYF
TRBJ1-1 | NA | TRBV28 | CASIISPTDTEAFF
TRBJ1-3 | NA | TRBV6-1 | CASRGDLGGNTIYF
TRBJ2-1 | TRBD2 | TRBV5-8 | CASSLGLAGPYNEQFF
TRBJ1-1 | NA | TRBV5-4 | CASSPGPSGSNTEAFF
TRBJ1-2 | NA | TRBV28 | CASSPRRLYGYTF
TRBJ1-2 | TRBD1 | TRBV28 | CASSSLGTGFNYGYTF
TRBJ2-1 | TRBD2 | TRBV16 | CASSPSGSAIDEQFF
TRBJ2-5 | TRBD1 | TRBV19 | CASSATGGRQETQYF
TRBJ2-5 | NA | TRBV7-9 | CASSLVAAETQYF
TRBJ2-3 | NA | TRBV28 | CASSLSPDTQYF
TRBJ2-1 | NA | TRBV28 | CATGNEQFF
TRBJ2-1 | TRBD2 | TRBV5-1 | CASRAGDNNEQFF
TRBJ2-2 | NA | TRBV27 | CASSWWATGELFF
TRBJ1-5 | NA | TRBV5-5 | CASSLDLSNQPQHF
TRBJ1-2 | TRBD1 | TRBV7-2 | CASSTTGGNYGYTF
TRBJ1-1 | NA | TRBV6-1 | CASSGQGRTEAFF